This T cell receptor (beta chain) derives from a study of T cell responses to AZD1222 COVID-19 vaccine. Germline-derived CDR1 and CDR2 are LGHNA and YNFKEQ. There are 14 residues in the CDR3. Trimming removed 4 bases from V and 2 bases from J; junction bases left unmatched: 2. Sequenced by immunoSEQ multiplex PCR; TCRdb stores in-frame clones only, minus some. The table includes about 110,000 clones, roughly 84% detected once. The source was peripheral blood, collected on day 0 of AZD1222 vaccination. The source is an adult in good health. The chain joins TRBV4-2 to TRBJ2-5, with 9 bases lining up with TRBD2. The CDR3 loop is CASSPGLAQETQYF. The CDR3 DNA follows: TGTGCCAGCAGCCCCGGACTAGCGCAAGAGACCCAGTACTTC.